This T cell receptor (beta chain) was recorded in a study of blood T cell repertoires in COVID-19. On the study more broadly: The United States, Italy and Spain provided the acute and convalescent COVID-19 samples. T cells, B-cell-depleted T cells, or PBMCs supplied cDNA or gDNA.

This clone has just one count. CDR3 length equals 13 residues. Germline V gene lookup returns CDR1 SGHDN and CDR2 FVKESK. Trimming pared 2 bases from V and 9 bases from J, leaving 8 bases between. In the authors' methods: Estimation of nucleated cell counts was performed using reference gene primer amplification. The method was immunoSEQ multiplex PCR; TCRdb's version includes in-frame clones alone and lacks a portion of them. V and J calls and clone size are as listed in that table; D and trimming were resolved from the DNA. The data contain a few hundred thousand clones, approximately 81% of them singletons.

The source material was peripheral blood. This clonotype was obtained from an elderly woman with acute or convalescent COVID-19. This sequence joins TRBV14 and TRBJ1-6; D unresolved. DNA of the CDR3: TGTGCCAGCAGCCAAAATCCCAGTTCACCCCTCCACTTT. This codes for CASSQNPSSPLHF.